Detailed here is one TCR beta chain. Antigen specificity is unknown. The data are from a study of T cell repertoires in aging, cancer and after chemotherapy. Study-level information: Approximately 9.6 million TCR reads were in the whole dataset.

V gave up 2 bases and J gave up 2 bases; unmatched junction bases: 3. The CDR3 runs 15 residues. Germline CDR1 GTSNPN, CDR2 SVGIG (reference sequence). TRB rearrangements spanning V, D and J were amplified using mixed TRB-A/B primers. TCRdb ran MiXCR on the multiplex PCR reads and lists one entry per CDR3 protein. The sample has 20,000 or so distinct CDR3 sequences, around 38% seen once. The template was genomic DNA from peripheral blood, not RNA. Regarding the study as a whole: In each cancer cohort, median generation probability increased across chemotherapy, suggesting thymic output rebounded.

This TCR was sampled from a human donor with a solid tumor. The material sequenced was blood. The chain uses TRBV30 and TRBJ1-3; 10 bases are a match to TRBD1. The CDR3 loop is CAWSSGQGAGNTIYF. CDR3 nucleotide sequence: TGTGCCTGGAGTTCAGGACAGGGGGCTGGAAACACCATATATTTT. The full variable domain, its missing parts supplied by reference TRBV30 and TRBJ1-3, is SQTIHQWPATLVQPVGSPLSLECTVEGTSNPNLYWYRQAAGRGLQLLFYSVGIGQISSEVPQNLSASRPQDRQFILSSKKLLLSDSGFYLCAWSSGQGAGNTIYFGEGSWLTVV.